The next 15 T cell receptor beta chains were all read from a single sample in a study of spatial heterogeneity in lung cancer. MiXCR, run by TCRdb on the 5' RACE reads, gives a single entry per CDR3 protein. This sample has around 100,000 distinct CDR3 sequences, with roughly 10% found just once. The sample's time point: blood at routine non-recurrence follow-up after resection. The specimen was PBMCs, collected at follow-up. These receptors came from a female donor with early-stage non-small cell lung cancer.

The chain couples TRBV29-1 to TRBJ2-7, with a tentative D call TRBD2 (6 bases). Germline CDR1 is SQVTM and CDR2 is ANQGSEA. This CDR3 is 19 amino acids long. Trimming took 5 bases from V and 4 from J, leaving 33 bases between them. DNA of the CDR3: TGCAGCGTTATGATCCCACCCGGTTCCGGGTACGGGAGTGGTTACGAGCAGTACTTC. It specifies CSVMIPPGSGYGSGYEQYF.

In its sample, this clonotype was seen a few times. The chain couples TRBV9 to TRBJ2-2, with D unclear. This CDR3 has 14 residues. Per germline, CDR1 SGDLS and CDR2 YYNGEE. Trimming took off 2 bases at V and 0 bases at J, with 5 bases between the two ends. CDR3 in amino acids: CASSVTPNTGELFF. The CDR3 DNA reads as TGTGCCAGCAGCGTCACTCCGAACACCGGGGAGCTGTTTTTT.

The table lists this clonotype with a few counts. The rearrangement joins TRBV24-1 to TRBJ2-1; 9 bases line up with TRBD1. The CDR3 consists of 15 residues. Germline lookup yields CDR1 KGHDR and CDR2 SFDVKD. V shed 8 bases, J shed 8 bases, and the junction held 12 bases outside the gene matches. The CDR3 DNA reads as TGTGCCACCATGCCTAACAGGGGGCTAGGAGATGAGCAGTTCTTC. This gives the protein CATMPNRGLGDEQFF.

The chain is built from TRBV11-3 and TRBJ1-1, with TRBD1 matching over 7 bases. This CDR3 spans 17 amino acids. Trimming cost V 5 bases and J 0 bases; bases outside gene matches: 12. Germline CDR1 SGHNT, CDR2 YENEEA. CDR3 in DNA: TGTGCCAGCAGCCTGACAGGGATGTGGTCCATGAACACTGAAGCTTTCTTT. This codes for CASSLTGMWSMNTEAFF.

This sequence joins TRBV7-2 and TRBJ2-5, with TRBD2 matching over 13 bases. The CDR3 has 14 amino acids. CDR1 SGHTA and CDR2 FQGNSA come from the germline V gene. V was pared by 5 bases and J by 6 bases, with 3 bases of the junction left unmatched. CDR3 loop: CASSPTSGRQTQYF. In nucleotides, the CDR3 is TGTGCCAGCAGCCCGACTAGCGGGAGGCAGACCCAGTACTTC.

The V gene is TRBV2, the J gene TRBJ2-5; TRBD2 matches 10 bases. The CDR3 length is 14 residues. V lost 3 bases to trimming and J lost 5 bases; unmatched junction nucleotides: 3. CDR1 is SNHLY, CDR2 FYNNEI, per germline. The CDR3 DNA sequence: TGTGCCAGCAGTGAGCTAGCGGGAGTGGAGACCCAGTACTTC. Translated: CASSELAGVETQYF.

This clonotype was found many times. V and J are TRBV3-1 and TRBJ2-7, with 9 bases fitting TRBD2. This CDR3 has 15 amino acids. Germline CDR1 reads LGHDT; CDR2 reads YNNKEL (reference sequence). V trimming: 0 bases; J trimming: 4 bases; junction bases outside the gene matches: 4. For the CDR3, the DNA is TGTGCCAGCAGCCAAGACTGGACTAGCGAATACGAGCAGTACTTC. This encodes CASSQDWTSEYEQYF.

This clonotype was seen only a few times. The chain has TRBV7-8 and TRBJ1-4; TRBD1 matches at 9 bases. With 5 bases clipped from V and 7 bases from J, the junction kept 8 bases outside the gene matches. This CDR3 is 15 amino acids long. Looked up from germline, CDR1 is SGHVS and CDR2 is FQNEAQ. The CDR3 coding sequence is TGTGCCAGCAGCAGCCGATCGGACAGGGGTGAAAAACTGTTTTTT. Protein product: CASSSRSDRGEKLFF.

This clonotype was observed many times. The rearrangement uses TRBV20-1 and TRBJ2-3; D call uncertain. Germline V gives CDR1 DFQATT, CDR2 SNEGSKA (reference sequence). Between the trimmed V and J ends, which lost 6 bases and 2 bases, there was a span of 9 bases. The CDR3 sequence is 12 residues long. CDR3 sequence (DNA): TGCAGTGCCCCGGCGTACACAGATACGCAGTATTTT. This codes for CSAPAYTDTQYF.

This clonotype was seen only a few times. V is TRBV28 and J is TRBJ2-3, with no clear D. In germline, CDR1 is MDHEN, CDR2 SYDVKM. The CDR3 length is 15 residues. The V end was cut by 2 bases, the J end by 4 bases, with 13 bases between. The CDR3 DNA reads TGTGCCAGCAGTTTAGACCCGCGCCAGGCAGATACGCAGTATTTT. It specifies CASSLDPRQADTQYF. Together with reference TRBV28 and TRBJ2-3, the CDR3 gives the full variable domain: DVKVTQSSRYLVKRTGEKVFLECVQDMDHENMFWYRQDPGLGLRLIYFSYDVKMKEKGDIPEGYSVSREKKERFSLILESASTNQTSMYLCASSLDPRQADTQYFGPGTRLTVL.

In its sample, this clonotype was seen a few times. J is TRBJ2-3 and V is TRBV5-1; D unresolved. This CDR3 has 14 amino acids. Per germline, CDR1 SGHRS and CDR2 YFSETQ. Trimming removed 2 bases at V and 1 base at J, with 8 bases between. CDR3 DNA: TGCGCCAGCAGCTTAAATCTGGGCACAGATACGCAGTATTTT. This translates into CASSLNLGTDTQYF.

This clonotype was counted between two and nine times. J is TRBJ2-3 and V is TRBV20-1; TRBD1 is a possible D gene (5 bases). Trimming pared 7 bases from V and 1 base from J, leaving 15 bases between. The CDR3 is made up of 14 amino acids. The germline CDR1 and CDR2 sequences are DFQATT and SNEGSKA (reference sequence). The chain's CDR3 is CSGPGNSGTDTQYF. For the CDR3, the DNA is TGCAGTGGGCCAGGGAATAGTGGCACAGATACGCAGTATTTT.

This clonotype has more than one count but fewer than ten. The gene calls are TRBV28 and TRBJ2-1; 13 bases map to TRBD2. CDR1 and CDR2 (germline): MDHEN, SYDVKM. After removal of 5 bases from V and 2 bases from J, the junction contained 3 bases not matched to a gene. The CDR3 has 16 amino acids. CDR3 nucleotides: TGTGCCAGCAGTCCAGGACTAGCGGGAGCCTACAATGAGCAGTTCTTC. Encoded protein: CASSPGLAGAYNEQFF.

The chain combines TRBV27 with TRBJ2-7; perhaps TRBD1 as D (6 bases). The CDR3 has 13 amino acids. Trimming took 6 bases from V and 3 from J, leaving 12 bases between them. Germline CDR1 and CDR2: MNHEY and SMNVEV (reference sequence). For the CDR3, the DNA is TGTGCCAGCAGCCGAACAGGGAACTACGAGCAGTACGTC. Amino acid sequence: CASSRTGNYEQYV.

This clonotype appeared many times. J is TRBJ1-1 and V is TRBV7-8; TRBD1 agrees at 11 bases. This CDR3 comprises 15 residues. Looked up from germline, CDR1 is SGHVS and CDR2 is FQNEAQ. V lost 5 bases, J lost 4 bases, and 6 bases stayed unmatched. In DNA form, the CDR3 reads TGTGCCAGCAGCCCTAGGACAGGGGGCGGCACTGAAGCTTTCTTT. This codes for CASSPRTGGGTEAFF. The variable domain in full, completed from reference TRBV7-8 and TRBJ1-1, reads GAGVSQSPRYKVAKRGQDVALRCDPISGHVSLFWYQQALGQGPEFLTYFQNEAQLDKSGLPSDRFFAERPEGSVSTLKIQRTQQEDSAVYLCASSPRTGGGTEAFFGQGTRLTVV.